What follows are 14 T cell receptor beta chains derived from one specimen sequenced in a study of sequential checkpoint blockade in melanoma. TCRdb keeps only in-frame clones here, not all; method: immunoSEQ multiplex PCR. The table shows 9,500 to 12,000 clones, with 50% to 65% occurring only once. Treatment indicated: randomized to nivolumab then ipilimumab (arm A) or the reverse (arm B). The sample was CD8+ T cells sorted from blood (inferred from file names), taken from a patient given nivolumab and ipilimumab in sequence. Receptors were obtained from a human donor with melanoma.

This rearrangement joins TRBV2 to TRBJ1-3; 7 nucleotides line up with TRBD1. Germline V gene data show CDR1 as SNHLY and CDR2 as FYNNEI. J was trimmed by 7 bases and V by 7 bases; bases with no gene match: 16. The CDR3 covers 16 residues. The DNA for the CDR3 is TGTGCCAGCATGGGACTGAAAAGGGGGCAAGGTAACACCATATATTTT. The encoded protein is CASMGLKRGQGNTIYF.

To note about this clone: Germline is not matched at one junction end, which may reflect a read error. The chain uses TRBV6-1 and TRBJ2-7, with TRBD2 as a possible D gene (6 bases). The CDR3 totals 14 residues. Looked up from germline, CDR1 is MNHNS and CDR2 is SASEGT. CDR3 nucleotide sequence: TGTGCCAGCAGAGAAGGCCCGGGAGCTTACGAGCAGTACTTC. Protein product: CASREGPGAYEQYF.

Only a few counts were recorded for this clone. This chain connects TRBV7-9 to TRBJ2-7; 11 bases line up with TRBD2. Germline V gives CDR1 SEHNR, CDR2 FQNEAQ (reference sequence). V shed 2 bases and J 0 bases; nucleotides not matched to a gene: 9. This CDR3 has 18 residues. CDR3 sequence reads: CASSLPTSGNHSSYEQYF. CDR3 DNA: TGTGCCAGCAGCTTACCGACTAGCGGGAATCATAGCTCCTACGAGCAGTACTTC.

V gene TRBV4-3 combines with J gene TRBJ1-5, with D possibly matching TRBD1 (5 bases). Trimming pared 0 bases from V and 6 bases from J, leaving 12 bases between. Germline CDR1 is LGHNA and CDR2 is YSLEER. The CDR3 contains 15 residues. DNA for the CDR3: TGCGCCAGCAGCCAAGAGGCCACAGGTCCTCAGCCCCAGCATTTT. Its protein is CASSQEATGPQPQHF.

The gene calls are TRBV4-3 and TRBJ2-7; D ambiguous. V was shortened by 0 bases and J by 2 bases, with 11 bases between the two germline ends. The CDR3 is 15 residues long. The V gene's germline CDR1 is LGHNA and CDR2 YSLEER. The CDR3 is CASSQDLTYPYEQYF. The CDR3 DNA sequence: TGCGCCAGCAGCCAAGATCTTACTTATCCCTACGAGCAGTACTTC.

The chain joins TRBV7-2 to TRBJ1-3; D gene uncertain. CDR3 length: 14 amino acids. Germline lookup yields CDR1 SGHTA and CDR2 FQGNSA. Trimming cost V 2 bases and J 2 bases, with 7 bases left between them. The CDR3 loop is CASSLRGTGNTIYF. CDR3 sequence (DNA): TGTGCCAGCAGCTTAAGAGGGACTGGAAACACCATATATTTT.

The genes are TRBV7-6 and TRBJ2-1; 7 bases map to TRBD2. This CDR3 has 16 residues. Germline CDR1 and CDR2: SGHVS and FNYEAQ. The ends lost 3 bases at V and 9 bases at J; junction bases unmatched: 14. The CDR3 reads CASSFKAGLSYPEQFF. The CDR3 nucleotides read TGTGCCAGCAGCTTCAAAGCGGGGCTATCCTATCCTGAGCAGTTCTTC.

V usage is TRBV28 and J usage is TRBJ2-7, with 8 bases matching TRBD1. In germline, CDR1 is MDHEN, CDR2 SYDVKM. The CDR3 is made up of 15 amino acids. Unmatched junction bases numbered 7, after V lost 4 bases and J lost 2 bases. The CDR3 protein is CASSSPWDRTYEQYF. Written as DNA, the CDR3 is TGTGCCAGCAGTTCTCCTTGGGACAGGACCTACGAGCAGTACTTC.

The V and J genes are TRBV27 and TRBJ2-1; TRBD2 aligns across 9 bases. The V gene's germline CDR1 is MNHEY and CDR2 SMNVEV (reference sequence). After removal of 3 bases from V and 0 bases from J, the junction contained 0 bases not matched to a gene. This CDR3 region has 15 residues. The CDR3 reads CASSFSGSSYNEQFF. The CDR3 DNA follows: TGTGCCAGCAGTTTTAGCGGGAGCTCCTACAATGAGCAGTTCTTC.

The genes are TRBV15 and TRBJ1-3; possibly TRBD1 for D (6 bases). The germline CDR1 and CDR2 sequences are LNHNV and YYDKDF (reference sequence). This CDR3 is 16 amino acids long. Trimming cost V 0 bases and J 0 bases, with 9 bases left between them. The CDR3 protein is CATSRDRGGSGNTIYF. CDR3 bases: TGTGCCACCAGCAGAGACAGGGGCGGCTCTGGAAACACCATATATTTT.

Only one count was recorded for this clone. The V gene is TRBV5-6, the J gene TRBJ2-4; 9 positions match TRBD1. The CDR3 has 15 residues. Germline V gives CDR1 SGHDT, CDR2 YYEEEE. V lost 10 bases, J lost 3 bases, and 11 bases stayed unmatched. CDR3 sequence reads: CACNKQGAFKNIQYF. DNA of the CDR3: TGTGCCTGCAACAAACAGGGGGCGTTCAAAAACATTCAGTACTTC.

The chain employs TRBV30 and TRBJ2-3, with 8 bases fitting TRBD1. Trimming took 0 bases from V and 3 from J; bases not matched to a gene: 5. This CDR3 comprises 15 residues. Per germline, CDR1 GTSNPN and CDR2 SVGIG (reference sequence). CDR3 residues: CAWSVGTGRTDTQYF. In DNA, the CDR3 is TGTGCCTGGAGTGTAGGGACAGGACGAACAGATACGCAGTATTTT.

This clone occurred a few times. The genes are TRBV9 and TRBJ2-1; TRBD2 might be the D (6 bases). Trimming removed 2 bases from V and 0 bases from J, with 9 bases in between. CDR1 is SGDLS and CDR2 is YYNGEE in the germline V gene. The CDR3 consists of 15 residues. The CDR3 reads CASSVGGNSYNEQFF. The CDR3 coding sequence is TGTGCCAGCAGCGTCGGCGGGAACTCCTACAATGAGCAGTTCTTC.

The J gene is TRBJ2-5, the V gene TRBV7-6; D not resolved. CDR3 size: 15 residues. The germline gives CDR1 SGHVS, CDR2 FNYEAQ. V was shortened by 5 bases and J by 0 bases, with 13 bases between the two germline ends. The CDR3 nucleotides read TGTGCCAGCAGCCCATTGACTGGTTACCAAGAGACCCAGTACTTC. This gives the protein CASSPLTGYQETQYF.